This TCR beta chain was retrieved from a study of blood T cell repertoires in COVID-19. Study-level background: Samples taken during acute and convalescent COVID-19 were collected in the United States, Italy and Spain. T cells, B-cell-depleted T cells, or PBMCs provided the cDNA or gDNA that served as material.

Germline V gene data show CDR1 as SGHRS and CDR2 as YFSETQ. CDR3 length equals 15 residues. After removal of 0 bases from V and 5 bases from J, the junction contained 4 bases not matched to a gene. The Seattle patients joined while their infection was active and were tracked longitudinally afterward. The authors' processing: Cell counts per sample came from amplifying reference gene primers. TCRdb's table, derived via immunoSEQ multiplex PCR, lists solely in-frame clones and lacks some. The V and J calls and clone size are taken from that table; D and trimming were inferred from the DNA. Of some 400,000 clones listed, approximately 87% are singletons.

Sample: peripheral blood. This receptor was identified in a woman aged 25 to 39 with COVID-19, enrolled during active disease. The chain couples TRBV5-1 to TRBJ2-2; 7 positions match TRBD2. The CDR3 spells CASSLGLAETGELFF. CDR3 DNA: TGCGCCAGCAGCTTGGGGCTAGCGGAAACCGGGGAGCTGTTTTTT.